The present T cell receptor (beta chain) was sequenced within a study of blood T cell repertoires in COVID-19. TCRdb's table, derived via immunoSEQ multiplex PCR, lists solely in-frame clones and lacks some. The sample records about 310,000 clones, about 85% being singletons. The J segment lost 6 bases and the V segment lost 4 bases, leaving 12 bases of the junction unmatched. The germline gives CDR1 SGDLS, CDR2 YYNGEE. The CDR3 runs 15 residues. This TCR was recovered from a woman aged 30 to 39 who had been exposed to COVID-19. V usage is TRBV9 and J usage is TRBJ2-7; 8 positions match TRBD1. Sequenced input: PBMCs or T cells enriched from blood (not recorded which). In nucleotides, the CDR3 is TGTGCCAGCAGCACCGCCGGGACAGGTTTGGTCGAGCAGTACTTC. Its translation: CASSTAGTGLVEQYF.